The 20 T cell receptor beta chains below were found in one sample sequenced in a study of blood T cell repertoires in COVID-19. Measured with immunoSEQ multiplex PCR; TCRdb has only the in-frame clones, and not every one. The sample shows 90,000 or so clones, 89% of them seen only once. The sample consisted of peripheral blood. The receptors come from an elderly woman with active COVID-19.

This clone was detected only once. This sequence joins TRBV7-2 and TRBJ1-2, with 8 bases aligning to TRBD1. The length of the CDR3 is 12 residues. Trimming removed 4 bases from V and 7 bases from J; junction bases left unmatched: 2. Germline CDR1 SGHTA, CDR2 FQGNSA. CDR3 DNA: TGTGCCAGCAGCTACAGGGGGGGTGGCTACACCTTC. Its protein product is CASSYRGGGYTF.

The chain couples TRBV19 to TRBJ1-1; weak D call: TRBD1 (5 bases). Trimming left V 7 bases short and J 0 bases short, with 15 bases between. The CDR3 has 15 amino acids. From germline, CDR1 is LNHDA and CDR2 SQIVND (reference sequence). As DNA, the CDR3 is TGTGCCAGTAAATCCTGGGCAGGGATGAACACTGAAGCTTTCTTT. Its protein is CASKSWAGMNTEAFF. Variable domain in full (rest from reference TRBV19 and TRBJ1-1): DGGITQSPKYLFRKEGQNVTLSCEQNLNHDAMYWYRQDPGQGLRLIYYSQIVNDFQKGDIAEGYSVSREKKESFPLTVTSAQKNPTAFYLCASKSWAGMNTEAFFGQGTRLTVV.

V is TRBV19 and J is TRBJ2-1; 7 nucleotides line up with TRBD1. The germline V gene encodes CDR1 LNHDA and CDR2 SQIVND (reference sequence). The CDR3 consists of 14 residues. Trimming took 6 bases from V and 8 from J; bases not matched to a gene: 10. CDR3 sequence: CASRILTGPDEQFF. For the CDR3, the DNA is TGTGCCAGTAGGATACTGACAGGGCCGGATGAGCAGTTCTTC.

The chain couples TRBV6-5 to TRBJ1-6; 8 nucleotides line up with TRBD1. The germline gives CDR1 MNHEY, CDR2 SVGAGI. V dropped 6 bases and J dropped 9; count of bases not matched to a gene: 7. CDR3 length: 14 amino acids. CDR3 residues: CASSLTGEGSPLHF. Here the CDR3 DNA reads TGTGCCAGCAGCCTGACAGGGGAGGGTTCACCCCTCCACTTT.

The chain joins TRBV28 to TRBJ2-3, with TRBD2 matching over 7 bases. V lost 2 bases, J lost 0 bases, and 11 bases stayed unmatched. Germline V gives CDR1 MDHEN, CDR2 SYDVKM. This CDR3 has 18 amino acids. The CDR3 region is CASSLGGLGGPSTDTQYF. The CDR3 bases are TGTGCCAGCAGTTTAGGGGGGTTGGGAGGGCCTAGCACAGATACGCAGTATTTT.

The chain has TRBV3-1 (or the pseudogene TRBV3-2) and TRBJ1-2; D is perhaps TRBD1 (5 bases). Germline V gene sequence: CDR1 LGHDT, CDR2 YNNKEL (reference sequence). V gave up 1 base and J gave up 5 bases, with 17 bases separating them. This CDR3 comprises 16 residues. CDR3 nucleotide sequence: TGTGCCAGCAGCCAAGGGTCACACCCGGGGACTTATGGCTACACCTTC. This translates into CASSQGSHPGTYGYTF.

The chain recombines TRBV25-1 with TRBJ2-5, with a tentative D call TRBD2 (5 bases). Germline V CDR1 and CDR2: MGHDK, SYGVNS. V dropped 6 bases and J dropped 5 bases, with 19 bases sitting between them. This CDR3 is built from 15 residues. The CDR3 region is CASSPSDSELETQYF. Written as DNA, the CDR3 is TGTGCCAGCAGCCCCTCGGACTCTGAGTTGGAGACCCAGTACTTC.

This chain links TRBV28 with TRBJ2-2; D not resolved. The CDR3 contains 15 residues. V dropped 0 bases and J dropped 0 bases, with 5 bases sitting between them. Per germline, CDR1 MDHEN and CDR2 SYDVKM. The CDR3 region is CASSLWSANTGELFF. CDR3 coding DNA: TGTGCCAGCAGTTTATGGTCTGCGAACACCGGGGAGCTGTTTTTT.

The chain recombines TRBV2 with TRBJ2-3; possible D gene TRBD1, 6 bases. The germline V gene encodes CDR1 SNHLY and CDR2 FYNNEI. CDR3 length equals 15 residues. V lost 5 bases, J lost 2 bases, and 14 bases lay in between. CDR3 in DNA: TGTGCCAGCAGTAAAACCGGGACATTCACAGATACGCAGTATTTT. It yields the protein CASSKTGTFTDTQYF.

This chain joins TRBV9 and TRBJ1-3; D gene unclear. The CDR3 has 15 residues. V was clipped by 0 bases and J by 7 bases, with 14 bases between them. CDR1 is SGDLS and CDR2 is YYNGEE in the germline V gene. CDR3 in amino acids: CASSVVGLMENTIYF. The CDR3 bases are TGTGCCAGCAGCGTAGTCGGTTTGATGGAGAACACCATATATTTT.

The chain links TRBV5-1 to TRBJ2-1; 9 nucleotides agree with TRBD2. From germline, CDR1 is SGHRS and CDR2 YFSETQ. V trimming: 3 bases; J trimming: 3 bases; junction bases outside the gene matches: 1. This CDR3 region has 14 residues. The CDR3 DNA is TGCGCCAGCAGCTCTAGCGGGGACTACAATGAGCAGTTCTTC. Translation: CASSSSGDYNEQFF.

CDR3 protein: CASSLARGREQYF. As DNA, the CDR3 is TGTGCCAGCAGTTTAGCGCGGGGGCGCGAGCAGTACTTC. The genes are TRBV12-3 or TRBV12-4 and TRBJ2-7; tentatively, D is TRBD2 (7 bases). The germline V and J ends were trimmed by 0 bases and 6 bases, with 9 bases remaining between them. The length of the CDR3 is 13 residues.

This clone was seen only once. The chain employs TRBV5-1 and TRBJ2-5, with 14 bases aligning to TRBD2. Germline CDR1 SGHRS, CDR2 YFSETQ. This CDR3 is 16 amino acids long. Trimming cost V 4 bases and J 5 bases; bases outside gene matches: 7. The CDR3, as DNA: TGCGCCAGCAGCCAGGGGACTAGCGGGAGTGGGGAGACCCAGTACTTC. Amino acids: CASSQGTSGSGETQYF.

This chain joins TRBV15 and TRBJ2-3; maybe TRBD2 (5 bases). This CDR3 comprises 15 residues. Germline V gives CDR1 LNHNV, CDR2 YYDKDF (reference sequence). Trimming left V 1 base short and J 3 bases short, with 11 bases between. The DNA for the CDR3 is TGTGCCACCAGCAGAGGTGGGAGTCTGACAGATACGCAGTATTTT. This gives the protein CATSRGGSLTDTQYF.

The V and J genes are TRBV6-1 and TRBJ1-6; possible D gene TRBD1, 6 bases. Trimming removed 3 bases from V and 7 bases from J, with 13 bases in between. The CDR3 totals 15 residues. The germline V gene encodes CDR1 MNHNS and CDR2 SASEGT. The CDR3 loop reads CASSDQGRGNSPLHF. The CDR3 region has the DNA TGTGCCAGCAGTGACCAGGGGCGAGGAAATTCACCCCTCCACTTT.

The V gene is TRBV5-1, the J gene TRBJ2-7, with D unresolved. Trimming pared 4 bases from V and 5 bases from J, leaving 16 bases between. Germline V lookup: CDR1 SGHRS, CDR2 YFSETQ. This CDR3 contains 14 residues. The CDR3 protein is CASSTGFLVDEQYF. Here the CDR3 DNA reads TGCGCCAGCAGCACTGGGTTTCTAGTCGACGAGCAGTACTTC. The full variable domain, completed using reference TRBV5-1 and TRBJ2-7, is KAGVTQTPRYLIKTRGQQVTLSCSPISGHRSVSWYQQTPGQGLQFLFEYFSETQRNKGNFPGRFSGRQFSNSRSEMNVSTLELGDSALYLCASSTGFLVDEQYFGPGTRLTVT.

V and J are TRBV12-5 and TRBJ2-1; 9 bases are a match to TRBD2. This CDR3 is 14 amino acids long. CDR1 and CDR2 (germline): LGHNT, FRNRAP. V lost 4 bases, J lost 4 bases, and 2 bases stayed unmatched. CDR3 residues: CASGSGLAYNEQFF. CDR3 nucleotides: TGTGCTAGTGGTTCGGGACTAGCTTACAATGAGCAGTTCTTC. The full variable domain, completed using reference TRBV12-5 and TRBJ2-1, is DARVTQTPRHKVTEMGQEVTMRCQPILGHNTVFWYRQTMMQGLELLAYFRNRAPLDDSGMPKDRFSAEMPDATLATLKIQPSEPRDSAVYFCASGSGLAYNEQFFGPGTRLTVL.

The chain joins TRBV7-9 to TRBJ2-1, with 9 bases fitting TRBD1. The CDR3 is 16 residues long. CDR1 and CDR2 from the germline V gene are SEHNR and FQNEAQ (reference sequence). V dropped 0 bases and J dropped 2; count of bases not matched to a gene: 2. The CDR3: CASSLAWDRAYNEQFF. The CDR3 DNA sequence: TGTGCCAGCAGCTTAGCCTGGGACAGGGCCTACAATGAGCAGTTCTTC.

The chain is built from TRBV18 and TRBJ1-6; 9 bases are shared with TRBD1. CDR3 length equals 15 residues. Per germline, CDR1 KGHSH and CDR2 LQKENI. Trimming removed 1 base from V and 8 bases from J; junction bases left unmatched: 3. CDR3 region: CASSPLGQGDSPLHF. CDR3 coding DNA: TGTGCCAGCTCACCACTGGGACAGGGAGATTCACCCCTCCACTTT.

This chain uses TRBV3-1 (or the pseudogene TRBV3-2) with TRBJ2-7; the match to TRBD2 covers 13 bases. The CDR3 consists of 17 residues. Germline V gene sequence: CDR1 LGHDT, CDR2 YNNKEL (reference sequence). The V segment lost 7 bases and the J segment 7 bases; nucleotides outside the gene matches: 16. The CDR3 reads CASTPGLAGKKMGEQYF. The CDR3 region has the DNA TGTGCCAGCACCCCGGGACTAGCGGGAAAAAAGATGGGGGAGCAGTACTTC.